This T cell receptor (beta chain) was sequenced for a study of neurological immune-mediated disorders (dated by TCRdb to about 2019). About the study as a whole: Peripheral blood TCR-beta repertoires from patients with HTLV-I-associated myelopathy (HAM/TSP), patients with multiple sclerosis, and healthy controls were compared in the study using UMI-based sequencing. Longitudinal HAM/TSP donors and healthy donors each had 3 time-points at intervals of about 3-40 months. The roughly 100 TCR-beta libraries included longitudinal samples, technical triplicates and paired sorted CD4+ and CD8+ T-cell subsets alongside PBMC samples. The cohort included approximately 68 subjects: approximately 14 with HAM/TSP, around 34 with multiple sclerosis, and around 20 healthy controls.

This specimen's time point label, interpreted: longitudinal time-point 1 (baseline). Unsorted PBMC libraries were generated from 2 million PBMCs stored in RNAlater at -80 °C until RNA extraction. Peripheral blood underwent Ficoll-Hypaque density gradient centrifugation to isolate PBMCs, which were then cryopreserved in liquid nitrogen. cDNA was synthesized by template-switch 5'RACE using a primer with a 10-nucleotide random unique molecular identifier that tagged each TCR transcript. Each sequencing run produced over 180 million TCR-beta sequences covering 15-18 subjects. The RNeasy kit was used for extraction of total RNA. Using the KAPA Real-time Library Amplification kit, TCR-beta VDJ regions were amplified with primers for the TCR constant region and the 5'RACE anchor. Sample indexes and Illumina adaptors were added in a first PCR, and a second PCR then increased library yield. The roughly 650 bp TCR product was size-selected on a 2% E-gel SizeSelection system after Ampure bead purification. Before pooling, library quality was assessed on a Bioanalyzer, concentration was determined with Qubit, and library quantification was performed with the Kapa Library Quantification kit. An Illumina HiSeq 2500 was used to sequence the libraries paired-end at 2 x 150 bp. To increase sequence diversity, roughly 24-30% phiX was spiked into each library pool. Concerning the study's data processing: The quality-filtered reads were processed with the UMI-based MiGEC pipeline, whose error correction step removed more than 80% of the raw TCR sequences. VDJ genes were aligned to IMGT germline references, and each clonotype was defined by a unique CDR3 amino acid sequence together with V-J genes. Clonal expansion, Shannon diversity and CDR3 relatedness (CalcPairwiseDistances, ClusterSamples) were evaluated with VDJtools, and phylogenetic trees were built with CLCbio workbench. Using coefficient-of-variation modelling across technical triplicates, the study counted a clone as expanded if it had at least 8 unique UMIs. The public reads were quality trimmed at Q25 with fastp and then assembled into clones with MiXCR by TCRdb, keeping productive beta chains. Records with the same CDR3 protein are collapsed into one entry carrying the most frequent genes and DNA. These V and J calls are TCRdb output, not the study's own analysis. Recorded for this sample are about 71,000 distinct CDR3 sequences; 12% to 15% of them occurred a single time. Clones ranked in the top ten supply roughly 4.2% of the sample.

The germline V gene encodes CDR1 KGHSH and CDR2 LQKENI. V and J are trimmed by 2 bases and 5 bases, and the gene matches miss 2 bases of the junction. Its CDR3 holds 13 amino acids, cysteine through phenylalanine. The sequence is cut down to CDR3 DNA, 39 bases in frame from base 1. Paper-wide results and their limitations: Across subjects, expanded clones never shared an identical CDR3 amino acid sequence, which suggests that the TCR-beta repertoires in every group were private. The highest TCR clonal expansion was observed in HAM/TSP patients, whereas the lowest was observed in MS patients, even when compared with healthy controls.

On this clonotype: Its antigen is not yet known. No base quality information exists; no much larger clone differs at one position.

The TCR originated in a female donor with HTLV-1-associated myelopathy (HAM/TSP). The sequence joins TRBV18 to TRBJ1-1, with 7 junctional bases fitting TRBD1. Sequenced sample: PBMCs. The CDR3 region has the sequence CASSPEQGTEAFF. The DNA is TGTGCCAGCTCACCAGAACAGGGGACTGAAGCTTTCTTT.